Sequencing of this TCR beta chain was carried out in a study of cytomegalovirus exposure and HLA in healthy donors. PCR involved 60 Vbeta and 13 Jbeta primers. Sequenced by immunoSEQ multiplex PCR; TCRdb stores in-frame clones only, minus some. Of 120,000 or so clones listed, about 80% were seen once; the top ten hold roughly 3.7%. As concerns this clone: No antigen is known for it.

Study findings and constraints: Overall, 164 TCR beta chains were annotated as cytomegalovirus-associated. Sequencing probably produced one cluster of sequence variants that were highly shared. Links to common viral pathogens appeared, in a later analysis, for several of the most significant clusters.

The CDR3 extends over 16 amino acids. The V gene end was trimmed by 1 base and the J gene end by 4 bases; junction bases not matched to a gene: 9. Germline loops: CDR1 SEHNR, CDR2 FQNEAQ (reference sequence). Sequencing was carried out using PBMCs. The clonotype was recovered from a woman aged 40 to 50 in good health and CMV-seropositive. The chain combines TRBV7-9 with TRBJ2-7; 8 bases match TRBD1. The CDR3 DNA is TGTGCCAGCAGCTTAGGGGGTTGGACAGGGCTTTACGAGCAGTACTTC. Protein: CASSLGGWTGLYEQYF. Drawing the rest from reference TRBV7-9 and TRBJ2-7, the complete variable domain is DTGVSQNPRHKITKRGQNVTFRCDPISEHNRLYWYRQTLGQGPEFLTYFQNEAQLEKSRLLSDRFSAERPKGSFSTLEIQRTEQGDSAMYLCASSLGGWTGLYEQYFGPGTRLTVT.